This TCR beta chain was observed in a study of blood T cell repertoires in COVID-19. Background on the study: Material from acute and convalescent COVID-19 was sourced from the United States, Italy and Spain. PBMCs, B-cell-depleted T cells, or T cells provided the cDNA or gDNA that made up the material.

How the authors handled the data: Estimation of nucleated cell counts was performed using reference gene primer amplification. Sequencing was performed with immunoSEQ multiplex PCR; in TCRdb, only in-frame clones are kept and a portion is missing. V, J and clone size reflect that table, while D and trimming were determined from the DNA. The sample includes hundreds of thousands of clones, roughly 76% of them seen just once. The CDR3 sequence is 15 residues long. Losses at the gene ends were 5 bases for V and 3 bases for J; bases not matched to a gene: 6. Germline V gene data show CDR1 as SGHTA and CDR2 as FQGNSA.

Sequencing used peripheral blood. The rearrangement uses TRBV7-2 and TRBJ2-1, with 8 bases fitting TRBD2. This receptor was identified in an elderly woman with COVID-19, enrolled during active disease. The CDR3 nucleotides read TGTGCCAGCAGCCCCCCTAGCGGGTACTACAATGAGCAGTTCTTC. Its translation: CASSPPSGYYNEQFF.